This paragraph reports one TCR beta chain. The data belong to a study of identical twins. One entry per CDR3 protein, called by TCRdb with MiXCR from the 5' RACE reads. Found here are just over 450,000 distinct CDR3 sequences, 12% to 15% of them singletons; the top ten hold 0.52%. CDR1 and CDR2 (germline): DFQATT, SNEGSKA (reference sequence). The CDR3 consists of 14 residues. Trimming took 5 bases from V and 6 from J, leaving 18 bases between them. The sample also formed part of further work on yellow fever vaccine responses in identical twins.

The origin of this receptor is a woman aged 18 to 35 in good health. This chain links TRBV20-1 with TRBJ2-3; D may be TRBD2 (5 bases). The sequenced material came from CD4+ T cells sorted from blood. The CDR3 reads CSAQRSGKQDTQYF. CDR3 DNA: TGCAGTGCTCAGCGGTCCGGCAAACAGGATACGCAGTATTTT.